The T cell receptor (beta chain) under discussion was sequenced for a study of shared clonotypes between healthy human individuals. Overall study context: For every donor, three CD4 naive, three CD4 memory, two CD8 naive and one CD8 memory plates were used.

The germline gives CDR1 SGHRS, CDR2 YFSETQ. Trimming cost V 5 bases and J 4 bases; bases outside gene matches: 3. The length of the CDR3 is 13 residues. Method: immunoSEQ multiplex PCR; TCRdb's copy keeps in-frame clones and lacks some. The repertoire includes 2 million to 2.5 million clones, 90% to 95% of them detected once, and 0.1% to 0.15% sits in the top ten. The chain carries TRBV5-1 and TRBJ2-5, with 9 positions matching TRBD2. Sequences were obtained from naive CD4+ T cells sorted from blood. Subset reported: CD45RA+ positively selected. The TCR comes from a man between 18 and 29 years old in good health. CDR3 sequence: CASRPSGAETQYF. In DNA, the CDR3 is TGCGCCAGCAGACCTAGCGGGGCAGAGACCCAGTACTTC.